This passage covers 3 T cell receptor beta chains from one sample sequenced in a study of OX40 agonist ivuxolimab in advanced cancers. Library generation was performed with the immunoSEQ multiplex PCR assay. The table was pulled from immuneACCESS by TCRdb, which kept in-frame rearrangements only. Such tables lose some clones; where checked, under half of the loss comes from unresolved V genes, and the rest has no known cause. This sample is represented by about 15,000 clones; about nine tenths of them were singletons. Approximately 29% of the sample rests with the top ten. The specimen comprised CD4+ or CD8+ T cells sorted from blood, sampled in a trial of the OX40 agonist ivuxolimab. Receptors were obtained from an adult with an advanced solid tumor such as melanoma, head and neck, liver or kidney cancer.

V usage is TRBV2 and J usage is TRBJ2-1; 11 nucleotides align to TRBD1. The germline V gene encodes CDR1 SNHLY and CDR2 FYNNEI. Trimming removed 4 bases from V and 7 bases from J; junction bases left unmatched: 6. The CDR3 runs 15 residues. The CDR3 nucleotides are TGTGCCAGCAGTGGGGGACAGGGGGGCTGGAATGAGCAGTTCTTC. The encoded protein is CASSGGQGGWNEQFF.

The rearrangement links TRBV5-1 to TRBJ2-7; D might be TRBD1 or TRBD2, each matching 5 bases. Trimming left V 3 bases short and J 1 base short, with 11 bases between. CDR1 is SGHRS, CDR2 YFSETQ, per germline. The CDR3 has 14 amino acids. CDR3 DNA sequence: TGCGCCAGCAGCTCGGGACGTAATTCCTACGAGCAGTACTTC. This encodes CASSSGRNSYEQYF.

The chain employs TRBV4-3 and TRBJ2-7, with 14 nucleotides matching TRBD2. V was clipped by 1 base and J by 3 bases; unmatched bases: 11. Germline CDR1 is LGHNA and CDR2 is YSLEER. The CDR3 has 19 amino acids. DNA of the CDR3: TGCGCCAGCAGCCAAGCATTAGGACTAGCGGGGGGAATAGACTACGAGCAGTACTTC. Residues: CASSQALGLAGGIDYEQYF.